The sequence of this T cell receptor (beta chain) was determined in a study of cytomegalovirus exposure and HLA in healthy donors. Study-level results: A few of the chains that were CMV-associated were confirmed in vitro to be specific for CMV antigens. The classifier reportedly diagnosed cytomegalovirus status with high specificity and sensitivity.

Repertoires were generated with immunoSEQ multiplex PCR, while TCRdb's copy carries only in-frame clones and drops some. This table has hundreds of thousands of clones, more than 80% appearing once. This CDR3 spans 16 amino acids. Germline lookup yields CDR1 LNHDA and CDR2 SQIVND (reference sequence). V lost 4 bases, J lost 8 bases, and 23 bases lay in between. On this clone: Antigen unknown.

The chain links TRBV19 to TRBJ1-2, with D perhaps matching TRBD1 (5 bases). Sequenced material: PBMCs. The TCR comes from a woman between 18 and 29 years old in good health and CMV-seronegative. CDR3: CASSTQGLPRSMGYTF. CDR3 DNA: TGTGCCAGTAGTACTCAGGGCCTTCCTCGTTCTATGGGCTACACCTTC.